The entry that follows covers one TCR beta chain sequence. Its antigen is unknown. From the 5' RACE reads, TCRdb called clonotypes with MiXCR, one entry per CDR3 protein. This sample has hundreds of thousands of distinct CDR3 sequences, with 28% found just once. The source of the sample is a study of T-cell memory formation after mild COVID-19. This CDR3 region has 12 residues. Germline values: CDR1 SEHNR, CDR2 FQNEAQ (reference sequence). V dropped 5 bases and J dropped 3 bases, with 7 bases sitting between them. Study-wide results and limits: Pre-infection memory contained some responding clones, which suggested that cross-reactive memory had joined. A balance of CD4 and CD8 characterized clones contracting day 15 to 85, whereas later expanders leaned CD4+.

J is TRBJ1-1 and V is TRBV7-9; D not certain. The specimen sequenced was PBMCs or a T cell subset sorted from them (not recorded which). This sequence originates from an adult woman who had mild COVID-19 (a few samples of this study predate the infection). Cell type and time point are not known. CDR3 sequence: CASSRRDTEAFF. The CDR3 bases are TGTGCCAGCAGCCGTCGGGACACTGAAGCTTTCTTT.